This T cell receptor (beta chain) stems from a study of CD8+ T cells in alopecia areata. This CDR3 spans 11 amino acids. V was cut by 8 bases and J by 8 bases, with 10 bases left in between. Germline CDR1 SNHLY, CDR2 FYNNEI. Treatment of the sample: oral pan-JAK inhibitor, 5-10 mg twice daily. The authors extracted RNA and reverse transcribed it into cDNA as the sequencing template. Data came from immunoSEQ multiplex PCR; TCRdb stores just in-frame clones and leaves some out. Of some 190,000 clones listed, 40% to 65% were seen once; the top ten hold roughly a tenth. This clone showed up just a few times.

V usage is TRBV2 and J usage is TRBJ2-1, with TRBD2 as a possible D gene (6 bases). The TCR sequence derives from a human donor with alopecia areata. Material: CD8+ T cells sorted from blood, obtained at week 52, from a patient treated with tofacitinib. This CDR3 is CASRGTHEQFF. CDR3 DNA: TGTGCCAGCCGAGGGACTCATGAGCAGTTCTTC.